Included here is one T cell receptor (beta chain) sequence, with context. Authors' processing steps: The assay estimated nucleated cells by amplifying reference gene primers. Using immunoSEQ multiplex PCR, the repertoire was profiled, and TCRdb retains in-frame clones only, with some absent. V, J and clone size are those of that table, while D and trimming were read from the DNA. The data show 450,000 to 500,000 clones, approximately 85% seen once. Looked up from germline, CDR1 is LGHDT and CDR2 is YNNKEL (reference sequence). V was pared by 2 bases and J by 4 bases, with 14 bases between. This CDR3 comprises 15 residues. The source of the sample is a study of blood T cell repertoires in COVID-19. About the research overall: PBMCs, B-cell-depleted T cells, or T cells were the source of the cDNA or gDNA that made up the material.

The V gene is TRBV3-1 (or the pseudogene TRBV3-2), the J gene TRBJ2-5; the D gene is possibly TRBD2 (5 bases). This receptor was identified in a human donor in a cohort sampled during active COVID-19. The material sequenced was peripheral blood. CDR3 nucleotides: TGTGCCAGCAGCCAATGGGGAGTCCAAGGAGAGACCCAGTACTTC. As protein: CASSQWGVQGETQYF.